The clone carrying this T cell receptor (beta chain) was picked up a small number of times. Antigen unknown. V lost 5 bases to trimming and J lost 2 bases; unmatched junction nucleotides: 9. The CDR3 spans 16 residues. Germline CDR1 reads SEHNR; CDR2 reads FQNEAQ (reference sequence). This record belongs to a study of beta chain features in type 1 diabetes. Every isolated RNA sample was fully reverse transcribed, so sequencing captured expressed TCRB transcripts. The repertoire was sequenced with immunoSEQ multiplex PCR; TCRdb's copy has only in-frame clones and lacks some. The table lists 250,000 to 350,000 clones, about 15% of them singletons, with roughly 0.015% in the top ten. Study-wide points: Whatever favoring of shorter templates PCR might show would apply equally to patients and controls. A moderate, significant TCRB CDR3 shortening appeared in type 1 diabetes across four CD4+ subsets.

The TCR was taken from a man aged 18 to 30 with type 1 diabetes. The sample taken for sequencing was naive CD4+ T cells from blood. This chain uses TRBV7-9 with TRBJ2-5; TRBD1 matches at 9 bases. As DNA, the CDR3 is TGTGCCAGCAGCCAGGGGGGGACAGGGAGACAAGAGACCCAGTACTTC. It yields the protein CASSQGGTGRQETQYF.